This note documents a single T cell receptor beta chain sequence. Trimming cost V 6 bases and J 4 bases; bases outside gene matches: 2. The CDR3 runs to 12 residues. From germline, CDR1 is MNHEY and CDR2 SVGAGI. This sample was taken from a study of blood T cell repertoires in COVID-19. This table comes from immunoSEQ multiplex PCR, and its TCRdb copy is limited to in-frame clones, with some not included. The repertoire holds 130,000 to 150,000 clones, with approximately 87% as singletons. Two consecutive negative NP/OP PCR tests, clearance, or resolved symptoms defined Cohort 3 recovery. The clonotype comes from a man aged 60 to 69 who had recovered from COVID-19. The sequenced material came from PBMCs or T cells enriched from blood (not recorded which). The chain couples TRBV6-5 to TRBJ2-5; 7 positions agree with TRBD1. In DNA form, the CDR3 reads TGTGCCAGCAGACAGGGGATAGAGACCCAGTACTTC. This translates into CASRQGIETQYF.